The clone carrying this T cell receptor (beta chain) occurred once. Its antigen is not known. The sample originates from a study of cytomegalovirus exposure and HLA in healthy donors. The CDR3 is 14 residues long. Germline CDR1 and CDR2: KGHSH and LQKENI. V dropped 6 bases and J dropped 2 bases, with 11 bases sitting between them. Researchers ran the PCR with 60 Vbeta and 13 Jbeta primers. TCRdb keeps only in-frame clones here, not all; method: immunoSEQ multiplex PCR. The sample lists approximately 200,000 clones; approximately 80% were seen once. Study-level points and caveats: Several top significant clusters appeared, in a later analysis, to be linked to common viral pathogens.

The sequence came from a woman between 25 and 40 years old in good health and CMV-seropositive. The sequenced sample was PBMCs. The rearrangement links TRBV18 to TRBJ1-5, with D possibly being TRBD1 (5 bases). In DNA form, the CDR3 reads TGTGCCAGCTCCCAAACGGGGGGCAATCAGCCCCAGCATTTT. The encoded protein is CASSQTGGNQPQHF.